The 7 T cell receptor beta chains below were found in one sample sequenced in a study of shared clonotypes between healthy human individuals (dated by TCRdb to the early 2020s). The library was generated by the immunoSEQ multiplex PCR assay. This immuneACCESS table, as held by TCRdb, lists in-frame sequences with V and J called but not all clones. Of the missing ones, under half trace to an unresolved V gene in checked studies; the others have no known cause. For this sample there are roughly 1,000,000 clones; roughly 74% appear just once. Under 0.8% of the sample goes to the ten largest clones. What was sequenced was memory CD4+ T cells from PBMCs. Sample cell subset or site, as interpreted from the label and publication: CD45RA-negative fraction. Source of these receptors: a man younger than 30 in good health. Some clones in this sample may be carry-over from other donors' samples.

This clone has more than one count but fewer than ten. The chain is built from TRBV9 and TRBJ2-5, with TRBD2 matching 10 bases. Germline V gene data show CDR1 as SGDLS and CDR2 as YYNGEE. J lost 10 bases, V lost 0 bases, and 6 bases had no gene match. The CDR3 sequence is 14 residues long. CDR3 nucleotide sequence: TGTGCCAGCAGCGTAGATGAGCGGGAGGGCCGCCAGTACTTC. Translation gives CASSVDEREGRQYF.

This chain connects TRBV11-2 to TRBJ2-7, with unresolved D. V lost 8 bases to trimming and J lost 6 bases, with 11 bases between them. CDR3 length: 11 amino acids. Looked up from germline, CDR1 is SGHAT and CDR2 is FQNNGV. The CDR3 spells CASSRSSEQYF. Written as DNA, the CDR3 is TGTGCCAGCTCCCGGAGCTCCGAGCAGTACTTC.

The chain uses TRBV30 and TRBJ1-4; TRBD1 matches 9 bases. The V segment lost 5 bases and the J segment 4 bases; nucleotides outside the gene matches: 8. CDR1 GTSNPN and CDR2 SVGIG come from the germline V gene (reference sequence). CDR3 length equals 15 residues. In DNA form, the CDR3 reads TGTGCCTGGGCATACAGGGGGCGCGTTAATGAAAAACTGTTTTTT. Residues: CAWAYRGRVNEKLFF.

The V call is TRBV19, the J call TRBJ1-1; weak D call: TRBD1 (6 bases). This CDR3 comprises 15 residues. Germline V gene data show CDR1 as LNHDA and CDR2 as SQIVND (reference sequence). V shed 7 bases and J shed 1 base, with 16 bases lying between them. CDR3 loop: CASTNSGTRNTEAFF. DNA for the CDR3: TGTGCCAGTACCAACTCCGGGACAAGGAACACTGAAGCTTTCTTT.

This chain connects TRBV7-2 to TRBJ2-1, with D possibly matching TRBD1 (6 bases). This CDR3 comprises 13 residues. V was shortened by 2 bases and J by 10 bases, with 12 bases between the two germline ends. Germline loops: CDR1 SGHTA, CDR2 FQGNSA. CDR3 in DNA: TGTGCCAGCAGCTTATACGGCCAGGGGGAGCAGTTCTTC. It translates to CASSLYGQGEQFF.

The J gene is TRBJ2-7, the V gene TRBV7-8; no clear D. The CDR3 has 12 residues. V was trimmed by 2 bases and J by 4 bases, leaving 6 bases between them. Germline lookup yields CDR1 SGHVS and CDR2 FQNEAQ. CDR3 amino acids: CASSLRGYEQYF. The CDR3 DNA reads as TGTGCCAGCAGCTTACGAGGTTACGAGCAGTACTTC. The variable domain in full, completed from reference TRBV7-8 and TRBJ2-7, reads GAGVSQSPRYKVAKRGQDVALRCDPISGHVSLFWYQQALGQGPEFLTYFQNEAQLDKSGLPSDRFFAERPEGSVSTLKIQRTQQEDSAVYLCASSLRGYEQYFGPGTRLTVT.

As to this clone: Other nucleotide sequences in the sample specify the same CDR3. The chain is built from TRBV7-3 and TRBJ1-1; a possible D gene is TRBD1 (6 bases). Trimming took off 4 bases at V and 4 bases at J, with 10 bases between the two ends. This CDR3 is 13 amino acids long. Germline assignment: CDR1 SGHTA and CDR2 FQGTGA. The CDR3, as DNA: TGTGCCAGCAGCTCAACAGGGAGCACTGAAGCTTTCTTT. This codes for CASSSTGSTEAFF.